The 14 T cell receptor beta chains given below trace back to one sample, sequenced in a study of blood T cells in healthy people across ages. A second roughly 7 to 12 cycle PCR used barcoded and J-beta primers. TCRdb analysed the 5' RACE reads with MiXCR anew, one entry per CDR3 protein. The data show about 1.4 million distinct CDR3 sequences, roughly 64% seen once. Material for sequencing was blood. The receptors were sampled from a man in his late teens or twenties in good health.

The V call is TRBV6-5, the J call TRBJ2-2, with 10 bases lining up with TRBD1. V gave up 8 bases and J gave up 6 bases; unmatched junction bases: 0. Germline V gives CDR1 MNHEY, CDR2 SVGAGI. This CDR3 is built from 12 residues. The DNA for the CDR3 is TGTGCCAGCGGGACAGGGGCCGGGGAGCTGTTTTTT. It encodes CASGTGAGELFF.

The CDR3 DNA reads TGTGCCAGCAGCAATCGAAAGAGACAGGGAACCAATGAAAAACTGTTTTTT. This codes for CASSNRKRQGTNEKLFF. This chain connects TRBV13 to TRBJ1-4; 7 nucleotides align to TRBD1. Germline trimming cut 5 bases from V and 5 bases from J; bases unmatched to any gene: 14. The CDR3 covers 17 residues. Per the germline V gene, CDR1 is PRHDT and CDR2 is FYEKMQ (reference sequence).

The chain recombines TRBV18 with TRBJ2-1, with D possibly being TRBD1 (6 bases). V was trimmed by 0 bases and J by 3 bases, leaving 9 bases between them. Per germline, CDR1 KGHSH and CDR2 LQKENI. This CDR3 contains 15 residues. DNA for the CDR3: TGTGCCAGCTCACCACCGGGACATGTCTACAATGAGCAGTTCTTC. It specifies CASSPPGHVYNEQFF.

The chain carries TRBV20-1 and TRBJ2-1; 13 bases are a match to TRBD2. CDR3 length: 18 amino acids. The V segment lost 6 bases and the J segment 2 bases; nucleotides outside the gene matches: 13. Per the germline V gene, CDR1 is DFQATT and CDR2 is SNEGSKA (reference sequence). The CDR3: CSAATGLAGSRTYNEQFF. The CDR3, as DNA: TGCAGTGCAGCGACGGGACTAGCGGGATCAAGGACCTACAATGAGCAGTTCTTC.

This clonotype has more than one count but fewer than ten. This chain uses TRBV6-5 with TRBJ2-5; D is perhaps TRBD1 or TRBD2 (5 bases each). Trimming took 2 bases from V and 0 from J, leaving 7 bases between them. Per germline, CDR1 MNHEY and CDR2 SVGAGI. The CDR3 is 14 amino acids. CDR3 protein: CASSYLGHQETQYF. The CDR3 coding sequence is TGTGCCAGCAGTTACCTGGGACACCAAGAGACCCAGTACTTC.

Regarding this clonotype: The germline gene is not matched at one end of the junction; a read error may be the cause. This chain uses TRBV12-3 or TRBV12-4 with TRBJ2-3, with D perhaps TRBD1 (5 bases). The CDR3 consists of 16 residues. This CDR3 is CASSISRGAFTDTRYF. The CDR3 nucleotides are TGTGCCAGCAGCATTAGCCGTGGGGCGTTCACGGATACGCGGTATTTT.

The V and J genes are TRBV20-1 and TRBJ1-2; TRBD1 might be the D (6 bases). Germline values: CDR1 DFQATT, CDR2 SNEGSKA (reference sequence). Deletions cut 7 bases from V and 1 base from J, with 10 bases between. The CDR3 consists of 12 residues. The CDR3 spells CSGGPVNYGYTF. CDR3 in DNA: TGCAGTGGGGGGCCGGTTAACTATGGCTACACCTTC.

This chain connects TRBV5-1 to TRBJ2-1, with unresolved D. The J call may be faulty, since TRBJ2-7 better matches the DNA end. There are 14 residues in the CDR3. Per germline, CDR1 SGHRS and CDR2 YFSETQ. CDR3 coding DNA: TGCGCCAGCAGCCCTGTAAGCGTCCACAATGAGCAGTACTTC. It specifies CASSPVSVHNEQYF.

This rearrangement joins TRBV7-9 to TRBJ2-4; D possibly corresponds to TRBD2 (6 bases). With 2 bases removed from V and 13 bases from J, the gap between germline ends came to 18 bases. This CDR3 has 14 amino acids. CDR1 SEHNR and CDR2 FQNEAQ come from the germline V gene (reference sequence). CDR3 region: CASSLPYYRREQYF. Written as DNA, the CDR3 is TGTGCCAGCAGCTTACCCTATTATAGGAGGGAGCAGTACTTC.

The chain links TRBV5-1 to TRBJ2-7; maybe TRBD1 (6 bases). This CDR3 spans 17 amino acids. V was trimmed by 4 bases and J by 0 bases, leaving 20 bases between them. The germline V gene has CDR1 SGHRS and CDR2 YFSETQ. The CDR3, as DNA: TGCGCCAGCAGCCTCACTACAGGGTTACTAAGCTCCTACGAGCAGTACTTC. Its translation is CASSLTTGLLSSYEQYF.

In its sample, this clonotype was seen a few times. This chain joins TRBV7-9 and TRBJ1-2; TRBD1 aligns across 8 bases. The trim removed 1 base at V and 7 bases at J, leaving 8 bases unmatched. Germline values: CDR1 SEHNR, CDR2 FQNEAQ (reference sequence). This CDR3 is 15 amino acids long. CDR3 in amino acids: CASSLVLDRDCGYTF. The CDR3 nucleotides read TGTGCCAGCAGCTTAGTGCTGGACAGGGATTGTGGCTACACCTTC.

The rearrangement joins TRBV6-2 or TRBV6-3 to TRBJ2-1, with 10 nucleotides matching TRBD2. Germline V gene data show CDR1 as MNHEY and CDR2 as SVGEGT. This CDR3 has 20 residues. Losses at the gene ends were 0 bases for V and 1 base for J; bases not matched to a gene: 12. The CDR3 coding sequence is TGTGCCAGCAGTTACTCGTTCCGTACTAGCGGGGAGAAGTCCTACAATGAGCAGTTCTTC. It translates to CASSYSFRTSGEKSYNEQFF.

To note about this clonotype: The junction and the germline gene differ at one end; a read error may be behind it. The chain has TRBV5-1 and TRBJ2-3; no reliable D call. Germline V gene sequence: CDR1 SGHRS, CDR2 YFSETQ. The CDR3 contains 15 residues. The CDR3 sequence: CASTDLTESPETQYF. Here the CDR3 DNA reads TGCGCCAGCACGGACCTTACTGAGAGCCCAGAGACGCAGTATTTT.

CDR3 region: CAWKGTDYEQYF. The CDR3 region has the DNA TGTGCCTGGAAAGGGACAGACTACGAGCAGTACTTC. The V gene is TRBV30, the J gene TRBJ2-7; TRBD1 aligns across 7 bases. V shed 4 bases, J shed 3 bases, and the junction held 3 bases outside the gene matches. In germline, CDR1 is GTSNPN, CDR2 SVGIG (reference sequence). This CDR3 region has 12 residues.